Following are 24 T cell receptor beta chains from one sample sequenced in a study of human T cells and chemical hapten exposure. TCRdb reprocessed the 5' RACE reads via MiXCR and lists one record per CDR3 protein. Seen here are tens of thousands of distinct CDR3 sequences, roughly 7.7% observed once, and the top ten hold 2% to 2.5%. RNA extraction used unfractionated whole blood as the source of total RNA. These receptors all come from a male donor in good health.

This clonotype was observed many times. This chain uses TRBV5-1 with TRBJ2-1; 10 bases match TRBD2. V shed 0 bases and J 8 bases; nucleotides not matched to a gene: 8. The CDR3 loop spans 16 amino acids. Germline V gives CDR1 SGHRS, CDR2 YFSETQ. The CDR3 is CASSLALLAGADEQFF. In nucleotides, the CDR3 is TGCGCCAGCAGCTTGGCCCTCCTAGCGGGAGCCGATGAGCAGTTCTTC. Based on the CDR3 plus reference TRBV5-1 and TRBJ2-1, the full variable domain is KAGVTQTPRYLIKTRGQQVTLSCSPISGHRSVSWYQQTPGQGLQFLFEYFSETQRNKGNFPGRFSGRQFSNSRSEMNVSTLELGDSALYLCASSLALLAGADEQFFGPGTRLTVL.

V and J are TRBV13 and TRBJ2-7; no reliable D call. Germline CDR1 and CDR2: PRHDT and FYEKMQ (reference sequence). V was pared by 1 base and J by 0 bases, with 7 bases between. This CDR3 region has 14 residues. CDR3 sequence (DNA): TGTGCCAGCAGCTTAGTGTTTAACTCCTACGAGCAGTACTTC. Residues: CASSLVFNSYEQYF.

This clonotype appeared a few times. The J gene is TRBJ1-3, the V gene TRBV4-1, with D uncertain. CDR1 and CDR2 from the germline V gene are MGHRA and YSYEKL. CDR3 size: 13 residues. Deletions cut 0 bases from V and 4 bases from J, with 4 bases between. The CDR3 DNA is TGCGCCAGCAGCCAAGATCACGGAAACACCATATATTTT. Residues: CASSQDHGNTIYF.

The V gene is TRBV19, the J gene TRBJ2-7, with D possibly being TRBD2 (6 bases). Trimming removed 5 bases at V and 2 bases at J, with 10 bases between. The V gene's germline CDR1 is LNHDA and CDR2 SQIVND (reference sequence). The CDR3 consists of 13 residues. CDR3 loop: CASSLGRPYEQYF. The DNA for the CDR3 is TGTGCCAGTAGTCTAGGGAGGCCCTACGAGCAGTACTTC.

This clonotype occurred many times. DNA of the CDR3: TGTGCCAGCAGTTACGCCCTGACAGGGCGGGAGACCCAGTACTTC. This translates into CASSYALTGRETQYF. The J gene is TRBJ2-5, the V gene TRBV6-2 or TRBV6-3; 7 nucleotides align to TRBD1. The CDR3 sequence is 15 residues long. Germline CDR1 and CDR2: MNHEY and SVGEGT. The junction had 8 bases not matched to a gene; V was cut back by 2 bases and J by 5 bases.

The chain uses TRBV28 and TRBJ2-7; D is possibly TRBD1 (6 bases). Trimming took off 7 bases at V and 4 bases at J, with 17 bases between the two ends. The CDR3 is 14 amino acids. Germline lookup yields CDR1 MDHEN and CDR2 SYDVKM. In nucleotides, the CDR3 is TGTGCCAGCATCCAAACAGGGAACTCTTACGAGCAGTACTTC. Translating gives CASIQTGNSYEQYF.

This clonotype turned up a few times. The CDR3 loop reads CASRAGTYQETQYF. CDR3 nucleotides: TGTGCCAGCAGGGCCGGGACTTATCAAGAGACCCAGTACTTC. V gene TRBV2 combines with J gene TRBJ2-5, with D perhaps TRBD2 (6 bases). V gave up 6 bases and J gave up 2 bases, with 13 bases separating them. This CDR3 region has 14 residues. Germline CDR1 SNHLY, CDR2 FYNNEI.

The genes are TRBV4-3 and TRBJ1-2, with a weak D call TRBD1 (6 bases). This CDR3 has 16 residues. Trimming left V 1 base short and J 4 bases short, with 16 bases between. In germline, CDR1 is LGHNA, CDR2 YSLEER. The CDR3 DNA is TGCGCCAGCAGCCAAGCCGTCGCCGGGACACTCTATGGCTACACCTTC. Translation: CASSQAVAGTLYGYTF.

The rearrangement links TRBV11-1 to TRBJ1-2, with D perhaps matching TRBD1 (5 bases). V was clipped by 1 base and J by 5 bases, with 5 bases between them. Germline V lookup: CDR1 SGHAT, CDR2 FQDESV (reference sequence). The CDR3 has 12 amino acids. The chain's CDR3 is CASSLEGYGYTF. The CDR3 DNA follows: TGTGCCAGCAGCTTAGAGGGGTATGGCTACACCTTC.

This clonotype was counted many times. This chain uses TRBV7-2 with TRBJ2-5; D call uncertain. The CDR3 is 16 residues long. The V end lost 5 bases, the J end lost 4 bases, and 20 bases lay between the germline ends. The germline V gene encodes CDR1 SGHTA and CDR2 FQGNSA. Here the CDR3 reads CASSPHTIQGRETQYF. In DNA form, the CDR3 reads TGTGCCAGCAGCCCGCACACAATCCAAGGACGAGAGACCCAGTACTTC.

This clonotype was seen a few times. The gene calls are TRBV3-1 and TRBJ2-1; the D is unclear. The CDR3 runs to 13 residues. Deletions cut 0 bases from V and 9 bases from J, with 9 bases between. Germline values: CDR1 LGHDT, CDR2 YNNKEL (reference sequence). In nucleotides, the CDR3 is TGTGCCAGCAGCCAAGATCATGTGGGTGAGCAGTTCTTC. It specifies CASSQDHVGEQFF.

This rearrangement joins TRBV29-1 to TRBJ2-1; perhaps TRBD2 as D (6 bases). Germline-derived CDR1 and CDR2 are SQVTM and ANQGSEA. This CDR3 comprises 14 residues. Trimming pared 5 bases from V and 5 bases from J, leaving 16 bases between. The CDR3 loop reads CSVSRRGFDNEQFF. The CDR3, as DNA: TGCAGCGTTTCTCGGCGGGGTTTTGACAATGAGCAGTTCTTC.

The chain combines TRBV24-1 with TRBJ2-3, with 7 bases aligning to TRBD1. The V segment lost 0 bases and the J segment 3 bases; nucleotides outside the gene matches: 5. This CDR3 comprises 16 residues. Germline CDR1 KGHDR, CDR2 SFDVKD. The CDR3 DNA follows: TGTGCCACCAGTGATTTGCCCGGCAGGGGGACAGATACGCAGTATTTT. Translated: CATSDLPGRGTDTQYF.

The gene calls are TRBV6-5 and TRBJ2-1, with D perhaps matching TRBD1 or TRBD2 (6 bases each). Germline loops: CDR1 MNHEY, CDR2 SVGAGI. V shed 2 bases and J shed 2 bases, with 10 bases lying between them. The CDR3 is 15 amino acids. This chain's CDR3 is CASSYKGGPYNEQFF. For the CDR3, the DNA is TGTGCCAGCAGTTACAAGGGGGGCCCCTACAATGAGCAGTTCTTC.

In this sample, this clonotype turned up a few times. CDR3 coding DNA: TGTGCCAGCAGTACTGGGACTAGCGGGGCCTACCACGAGCAGTACTTC. This translates into CASSTGTSGAYHEQYF. The chain links TRBV12-3 or TRBV12-4 to TRBJ2-7, with 13 bases that match TRBD2. V shed 5 bases, J shed 5 bases, and the junction held 9 bases outside the gene matches. The CDR3 totals 16 residues.

This clonotype was found many times. This rearrangement joins TRBV29-1 to TRBJ1-1; maybe TRBD1 (5 bases). This CDR3 has 15 residues. Trimming pared 6 bases from V and 0 bases from J, leaving 17 bases between. Germline V gene sequence: CDR1 SQVTM, CDR2 ANQGSEA. The chain's CDR3 is CSVLAGRAMNTEAFF. CDR3 in DNA: TGCAGCGTGCTGGCAGGGAGGGCGATGAACACTGAAGCTTTCTTT.

This clonotype was seen a handful of times. The rearrangement links TRBV20-1 to TRBJ1-1; 10 positions match TRBD1. CDR1 and CDR2 from the germline V gene are DFQATT and SNEGSKA (reference sequence). Trimming cost V 5 bases and J 5 bases; bases outside gene matches: 2. The length of the CDR3 is 12 residues. In DNA form, the CDR3 reads TGCAGTGCTGGGACAGGGGTGACTGAAGCTTTCTTT. Translation gives CSAGTGVTEAFF.

The chain joins TRBV6-2 or TRBV6-3 to TRBJ2-6; maybe TRBD1 (6 bases). Germline values: CDR1 MNHEY, CDR2 SVGEGT. This CDR3 comprises 14 residues. Between the trimmed V and J ends, which lost 6 bases and 4 bases, there was a span of 10 bases. CDR3 amino acids: CASRGQLGANVLTF. DNA for the CDR3: TGTGCCAGCAGAGGACAGCTCGGGGCCAACGTCCTGACTTTC.

V gene TRBV7-9 combines with J gene TRBJ2-7; D is uncertain. Germline V lookup: CDR1 SEHNR, CDR2 FQNEAQ (reference sequence). V shed 7 bases and J shed 4 bases, with 11 bases lying between them. CDR3 length: 12 amino acids. This chain's CDR3 is CASMPGPYEQYF. The CDR3 DNA reads TGTGCCAGCATGCCGGGCCCTTACGAGCAGTACTTC.

This clonotype was recorded many times. The chain carries TRBV20-1 and TRBJ2-7; weak D call: TRBD1 (6 bases). Germline values: CDR1 DFQATT, CDR2 SNEGSKA (reference sequence). V was pared by 3 bases and J by 6 bases, with 18 bases between. CDR3 length equals 14 residues. The CDR3 coding sequence is TGCAGTGCTAGGGTTACAGGGACACGGGGCGAGCAGTACTTC. Translated, it gives CSARVTGTRGEQYF.

This CDR3 is CASSSLRTRGPYEQYF. CDR3 DNA sequence: TGTGCCAGCAGCTCTTTGAGAACCAGGGGCCCCTACGAGCAGTACTTC. The chain couples TRBV7-9 to TRBJ2-7; the D gene is possibly TRBD1 (6 bases). The CDR3 is 16 amino acids. Trimming pared 4 bases from V and 2 bases from J, leaving 18 bases between. CDR1 is SEHNR and CDR2 is FQNEAQ in the germline V gene (reference sequence).

This clonotype was counted a few times. The rearrangement joins TRBV5-4 to TRBJ2-3, with D possibly TRBD1 on 6 matching bases. The length of the CDR3 is 15 residues. The germline V gene has CDR1 SGHNT and CDR2 YYREEE (reference sequence). V was cut by 5 bases and J by 0 bases, with 13 bases left in between. The CDR3 region is CASSPGTSSTDTQYF. CDR3 bases: TGTGCCAGCAGTCCCGGGACATCGAGCACAGATACGCAGTATTTT.

This clonotype was recorded a few times. The chain carries TRBV6-1 and TRBJ1-2; no clear D gene. The germline CDR1 and CDR2 sequences are MNHNS and SASEGT. V was shortened by 1 base and J by 5 bases, with 8 bases between the two germline ends. The CDR3 contains 13 residues. CDR3 bases: TGTGCCAGCAGTGAAGGAGACGGGTATGGCTACACCTTC. It yields the protein CASSEGDGYGYTF.

Remarks on this clonotype: A much bigger clone sits one base away, suggesting this may be a read error. The chain has TRBV7-8 and TRBJ2-7, with 8 bases matching TRBD2. The V and J ends lost 2 bases and 2 bases, in that order; junction bases with no gene match: 8. The CDR3 runs to 16 residues. Germline CDR1 reads SGHVS; CDR2 reads FQNEAQ. The CDR3 DNA sequence: TGTGCCAGCAGCTTAAATTTGGGGGGACTAGCCTACGAGCAGTACTTC. It codes for CASSLNLGGLAYEQYF.